Included here is one T cell receptor beta chain sequence, with context. The source of the sample is a study of shared clonotypes between healthy human individuals. Germline V gene sequence: CDR1 SGHVS, CDR2 FQNEAQ. This CDR3 spans 12 amino acids. The V and J ends lost 5 bases and 4 bases respectively, with 6 bases between them. Replicate PCRs for sorted subsets used about 200 ng DNA; this equaled around 29,000 T cell genomes. Original methodology: ImmunoSEQ output lacked quality scores and full-length reads, limiting matched filtering. Repertoires were generated with immunoSEQ multiplex PCR, while TCRdb's copy carries only in-frame clones and drops some. V, J and clone size derive from that table, while D and trimming were established from the DNA sequence. The sample records 500,000 or so clones, about 96% being singletons. Every donor, a Caucasian adult, lived in Nashville, Tennessee.

The chain couples TRBV7-8 to TRBJ1-5, with no clear D. This receptor was obtained from a woman in her 30s in good health. Sequencing input: naive CD4+ T cells sorted from blood. Subset: CD45RA+ positively selected. This CDR3 is CASSAPNQPQHF. As DNA, the CDR3 is TGTGCCAGCAGCGCCCCAAATCAGCCCCAGCATTTT.